This T cell receptor (beta chain) originates from a study of cytomegalovirus exposure and HLA in healthy donors. Primers included in the PCR were 60 Vbeta and 13 Jbeta primers. TCRdb's table, derived via immunoSEQ multiplex PCR, lists solely in-frame clones and lacks some. Of roughly 110,000 clones in the sample, less than 70% were seen once. Points from the study as a whole: In a later analysis, TCR beta V- and J-gene trimming showed a link to a missense DCLRE1C variant. What was likely a sequencing artifact was a cluster of highly shared sequence variants. Reportedly, TCR beta sequences accurately predicted HLA-A and HLA-B alleles in most subjects.

Points on this clone: Antigen specificity is unknown.

Per the germline V gene, CDR1 is SGHRS and CDR2 is YFSETQ. The CDR3 spans 15 residues. The J segment lost 1 base and the V segment lost 4 bases, leaving 6 bases of the junction unmatched. Sequenced sample: PBMCs. This clonotype was sampled from a woman aged 25 to 39 in good health and CMV-seronegative. This rearrangement joins TRBV5-1 to TRBJ1-1; 8 bases match TRBD1. CDR3 coding DNA: TGCGCCAGCAGCGATACGGGACAGGCGAACACTGAAGCTTTCTTT. This codes for CASSDTGQANTEAFF. The full variable domain, in which reference TRBV5-1 and TRBJ1-1 provide the parts outside the CDR3, is KAGVTQTPRYLIKTRGQQVTLSCSPISGHRSVSWYQQTPGQGLQFLFEYFSETQRNKGNFPGRFSGRQFSNSRSEMNVSTLELGDSALYLCASSDTGQANTEAFFGQGTRLTVV.